This T cell receptor (beta chain) is drawn from a study of blood T cell repertoires in COVID-19. The overall study: Sites across the United States, Italy and Spain contributed samples from acute and convalescent COVID-19. T cells, B-cell-depleted T cells, or PBMCs supplied cDNA or gDNA.

The CDR3 loop spans 15 amino acids. V was pared by 1 base and J by 0 bases, with 10 bases between. CDR1 and CDR2 (germline): SEHNR, FQNEAQ (reference sequence). As processed by the authors: Estimated nucleated cell counts came from reference gene primer amplification. Sequenced by immunoSEQ multiplex PCR; TCRdb stores in-frame clones only, minus some. D and trimming come from the DNA, and the V and J calls and clone size come from that table. The sample records some 100,000 clones, 80% being singletons. Sequencing was done on a sample of peripheral blood. This receptor was taken from a woman in her seventies with acute or convalescent COVID-19. The chain employs TRBV7-9 and TRBJ2-7, with D perhaps TRBD1 (5 bases). CDR3 coding DNA: TGTGCCAGCAGCTTAGGGACATCCCTCTCCTACGAGCAGTACTTC. Its protein product is CASSLGTSLSYEQYF.